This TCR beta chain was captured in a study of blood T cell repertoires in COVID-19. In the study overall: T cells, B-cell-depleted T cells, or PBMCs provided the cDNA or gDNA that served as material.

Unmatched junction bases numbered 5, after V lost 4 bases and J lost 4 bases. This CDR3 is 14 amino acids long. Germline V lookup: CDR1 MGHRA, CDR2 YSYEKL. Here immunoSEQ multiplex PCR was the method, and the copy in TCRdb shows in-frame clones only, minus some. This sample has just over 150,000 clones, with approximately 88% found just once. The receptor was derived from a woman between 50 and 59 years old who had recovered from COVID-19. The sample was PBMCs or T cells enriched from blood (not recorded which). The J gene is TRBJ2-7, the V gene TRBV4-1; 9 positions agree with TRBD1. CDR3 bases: TGCGCCAGCAGCCCCCTGGGACAGGGATACGAGCAGTACTTC. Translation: CASSPLGQGYEQYF.